These 13 T cell receptor beta chains were all obtained from the same sample, sequenced in a study of cytomegalovirus exposure and HLA in healthy donors. With 60 Vbeta and 13 Jbeta primers, the PCR was carried out. Assay used: immunoSEQ multiplex PCR; TCRdb lists only in-frame clones, some missing. The sample has under 200,000 clones; about four fifths are singletons. Specimen: PBMCs. The receptors come from a woman aged 45-60 years in good health and CMV-seronegative.

V gene TRBV19 combines with J gene TRBJ1-5; D possibly corresponds to TRBD1 (5 bases). Trimming shortened V by 3 bases and J by 5 bases, and 20 bases separated the two germline ends. Germline V gene sequence: CDR1 LNHDA, CDR2 SQIVND (reference sequence). This CDR3 comprises 17 residues. The CDR3 sequence: CASSIGRVGLKDQPQHF. As DNA, the CDR3 is TGTGCCAGTAGTATCGGCAGGGTGGGTTTGAAGGATCAGCCCCAGCATTTT.

This chain connects TRBV21-1 to TRBJ2-1; TRBD1 is the table's D call and was not checked against the DNA. TRBV21-1 is a pseudogene locus. CDR3 size: 14 residues. CDR3 nucleotide sequence: TGTGCCAGCAGCAGACGGACAGAGAACAATGAGCAGTTCTTC. This gives the protein CASSRRTENNEQFF.

V usage is TRBV7-2 and J usage is TRBJ1-2; tentatively, D is TRBD1 (6 bases). V lost 1 base, J lost 5 bases, and 11 bases lay in between. Germline CDR1 is SGHTA and CDR2 is FQGNSA. The CDR3 runs to 14 residues. The CDR3 region is CASSLGTANYGYTF. In DNA, the CDR3 is TGTGCCAGCAGCTTAGGGACAGCGAATTATGGCTACACCTTC.

This clone was detected only a few times. This chain connects TRBV7-3 to TRBJ2-3, with 8 positions matching TRBD2. This CDR3 spans 16 amino acids. The V segment lost 2 bases and the J segment 3 bases; nucleotides outside the gene matches: 7. CDR1 is SGHTA, CDR2 FQGTGA, per germline. CDR3 nucleotide sequence: TGTGCCAGCAGCTTAGGGTCGGGGGGGGAGACAGATACGCAGTATTTT. Translated, it gives CASSLGSGGETDTQYF.

The CDR3 loop reads CASSAWTGGHTEAFF. The CDR3 bases are TGTGCCAGCAGCGCGTGGACAGGGGGACACACTGAAGCTTTCTTT. The chain has TRBV7-9 and TRBJ1-1; 10 bases map to TRBD1. The junction had 6 bases not matched to a gene; V was cut back by 5 bases and J by 3 bases. This CDR3 region has 15 residues. The V gene's germline CDR1 is SEHNR and CDR2 FQNEAQ (reference sequence).

For this clone: The junction departs from the called germline gene at one end, perhaps through a read error. The J gene is TRBJ2-1, the V gene TRBV10-1; 9 bases align to TRBD1. Germline V gene lookup returns CDR1 WNHNN and CDR2 SYGVQD (reference sequence). This CDR3 region has 12 residues. The CDR3: CASSEFGDRVVF. CDR3 coding DNA: TGCGCCAGCAGTGAATTTGGGGACAGGGTCGTCTTC.

This rearrangement joins TRBV10-1 to TRBJ2-7; perhaps TRBD1 as D (7 bases). V gave up 4 bases and J gave up 3 bases, with 13 bases separating them. The germline V gene encodes CDR1 WNHNN and CDR2 SYGVQD (reference sequence). This CDR3 spans 14 amino acids. In DNA form, the CDR3 reads TGCGCCAGCAGTGGGAGGGGACAGATCTACGAGCAGTACTTC. This gives the protein CASSGRGQIYEQYF.

This chain connects TRBV7-9 to TRBJ2-6; maybe TRBD1 (5 bases). Germline V gene lookup returns CDR1 SEHNR and CDR2 FQNEAQ (reference sequence). This CDR3 has 17 amino acids. V dropped 10 bases and J dropped 0 bases, with 19 bases sitting between them. CDR3 in amino acids: CATPHPDSASGANVLTF. The CDR3 DNA is TGTGCCACCCCTCACCCTGACAGCGCCTCTGGGGCCAACGTCCTGACTTTC.

The rearrangement joins TRBV18 to TRBJ1-1; the D gene is possibly TRBD1 (6 bases). Per germline, CDR1 KGHSH and CDR2 LQKENI. The CDR3 runs 16 residues. V was shortened by 3 bases and J by 0 bases, with 14 bases between the two germline ends. The CDR3: CASSPGTLALNTEAFF. The CDR3 region has the DNA TGTGCCAGCTCACCCGGGACACTTGCATTGAACACTGAAGCTTTCTTT.

The chain joins TRBV10-3 to TRBJ2-5; possibly TRBD2 for D (5 bases). V lost 11 bases to trimming and J lost 4 bases, with 14 bases between them. CDR1 is ENHRY and CDR2 is SYGVKD in the germline V gene. CDR3 length: 12 residues. The CDR3 sequence is CAGRGDSETQYF. Here the CDR3 DNA reads TGTGCCGGACGGGGAGATTCAGAGACCCAGTACTTC.

This chain connects TRBV2 to TRBJ1-2; tentative D call: TRBD1 (6 bases). This CDR3 is 15 amino acids long. Germline loops: CDR1 SNHLY, CDR2 FYNNEI. Trimming removed 6 bases at V and 4 bases at J, with 18 bases between. The CDR3 loop reads CASRSPGGTVYGYTF. The CDR3 DNA reads as TGTGCCAGCAGATCCCCGGGGGGCACAGTCTATGGCTACACCTTC.

V is TRBV7-2 and J is TRBJ2-1, with 7 bases matching TRBD2. Germline CDR1 and CDR2: SGHTA and FQGNSA. Losses at the gene ends were 5 bases for V and 0 bases for J; bases not matched to a gene: 1. This CDR3 comprises 14 residues. The CDR3 is CASSRGVSYNEQFF. CDR3 sequence (DNA): TGTGCCAGCAGCCGGGGGGTCTCCTACAATGAGCAGTTCTTC. Based on the CDR3 plus reference TRBV7-2 and TRBJ2-1, the full variable domain is GAGVSQSPSNKVTEKGKDVELRCDPISGHTALYWYRQSLGQGLEFLIYFQGNSAPDKSGLPSDRFSAERTGGSVSTLTIQRTQQEDSAVYLCASSRGVSYNEQFFGPGTRLTVL.

V is TRBV4-2 and J is TRBJ2-5, with D perhaps matching TRBD1 (6 bases). Judging by the DNA end, TRBJ2-7 fits better; the J call may be wrong. This CDR3 spans 15 amino acids. Germline V gene lookup returns CDR1 LGHNA and CDR2 YNFKEQ. In nucleotides, the CDR3 is TGTGCCAGCAGCCAACGTAGGTGGGACATATCCGAGCAGTACTTC. This translates into CASSQRRWDISEQYF.